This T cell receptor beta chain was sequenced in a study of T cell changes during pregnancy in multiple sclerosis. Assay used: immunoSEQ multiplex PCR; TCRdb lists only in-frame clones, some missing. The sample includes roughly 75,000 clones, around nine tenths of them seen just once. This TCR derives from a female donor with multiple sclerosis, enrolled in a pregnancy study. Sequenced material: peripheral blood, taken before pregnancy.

The CDR3 region is CASSLQEGAYNEQFF. The CDR3 DNA follows: TGCGCCAGCAGCTTACAGGAAGGAGCCTACAATGAGCAGTTCTTC. The rearrangement links TRBV5-1 to TRBJ2-1; weak D call: TRBD1 (5 bases). Trimming removed 2 bases from V and 2 bases from J, with 11 bases in between. CDR3 size: 15 residues. Germline-derived CDR1 and CDR2 are SGHRS and YFSETQ.